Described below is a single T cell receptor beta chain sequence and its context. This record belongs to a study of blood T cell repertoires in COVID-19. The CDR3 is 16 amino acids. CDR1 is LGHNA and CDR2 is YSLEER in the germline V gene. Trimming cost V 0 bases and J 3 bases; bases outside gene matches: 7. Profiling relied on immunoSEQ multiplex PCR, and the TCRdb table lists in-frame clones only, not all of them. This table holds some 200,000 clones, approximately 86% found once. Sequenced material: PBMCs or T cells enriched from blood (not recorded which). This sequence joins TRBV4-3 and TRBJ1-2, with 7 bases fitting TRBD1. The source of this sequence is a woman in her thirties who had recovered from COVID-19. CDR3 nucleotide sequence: TGCGCCAGCAGCCAAGAGACCGGGACAGAATACTATGGCTACACCTTC. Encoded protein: CASSQETGTEYYGYTF.